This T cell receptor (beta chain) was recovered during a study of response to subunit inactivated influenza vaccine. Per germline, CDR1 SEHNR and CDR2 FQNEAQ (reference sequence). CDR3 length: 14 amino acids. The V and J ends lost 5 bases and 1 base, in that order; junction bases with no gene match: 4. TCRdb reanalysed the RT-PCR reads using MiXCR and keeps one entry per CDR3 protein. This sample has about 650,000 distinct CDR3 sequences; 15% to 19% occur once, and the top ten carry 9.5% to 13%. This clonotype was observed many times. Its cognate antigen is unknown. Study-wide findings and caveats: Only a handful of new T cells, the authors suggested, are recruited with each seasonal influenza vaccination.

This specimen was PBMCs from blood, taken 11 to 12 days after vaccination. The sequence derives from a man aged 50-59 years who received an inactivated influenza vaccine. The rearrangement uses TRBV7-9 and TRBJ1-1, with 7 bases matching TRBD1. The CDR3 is CASSPGQANTEAFF. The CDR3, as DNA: TGTGCCAGCAGCCCCGGACAGGCGAACACTGAAGCTTTCTTT.